The 10 T cell receptor beta chains presented below share a single source sample, sequenced in a study of OX40 agonist ivuxolimab in advanced cancers. Library prep was done by the immunoSEQ multiplex PCR assay. This is the immuneACCESS table as TCRdb keeps it, with only in-frame sequences that have V and J called. A part of the clones is gone; compared with another copy, unresolved V genes explain less than half, and the rest is unexplained. A total of 60,000 or so clones appear in this sample, around four fifths of them only once. The ten largest clonotypes hold around 4% of the sample. Here the sequenced sample was CD4+ or CD8+ T cells sorted from blood, taken in a trial of the OX40 agonist ivuxolimab. The receptors stem from an adult with an advanced solid tumor such as melanoma, head and neck, liver or kidney cancer.

This clone showed up just a few times. The rearrangement links TRBV2 to TRBJ2-7, with a possible D match to TRBD1 (6 bases). CDR3 size: 13 residues. CDR1 and CDR2 from the germline V gene are SNHLY and FYNNEI. V was clipped by 6 bases and J by 5 bases, with 14 bases between them. The CDR3 spells CASRKGQFDEQYF. As DNA, the CDR3 is TGTGCCAGCAGGAAGGGACAATTTGACGAGCAGTACTTC.

This clone turned up a few times. The chain employs TRBV28 and TRBJ2-2; the D call may be TRBD1 or TRBD2 (5 bases each). Germline V gene sequence: CDR1 MDHEN, CDR2 SYDVKM. V gave up 5 bases and J gave up 7 bases, with 14 bases separating them. The CDR3 has 14 residues. The DNA of the CDR3 is TGTGCCAGCAGTCGGGCCGGGGCGGGCGGGGAGCTGTTTTTT. Translated: CASSRAGAGGELFF.

The chain carries TRBV28 and TRBJ2-7; 7 nucleotides agree with TRBD1. V lost 10 bases to trimming and J lost 0 bases; unmatched junction nucleotides: 3. The germline V gene encodes CDR1 MDHEN and CDR2 SYDVKM. The CDR3 is 12 amino acids. The CDR3 reads CAIRDSSYEQYF. In nucleotides, the CDR3 is TGTGCCATCCGGGACAGCTCCTACGAGCAGTACTTC. Based on the CDR3 plus reference TRBV28 and TRBJ2-7, the full variable domain is DVKVTQSSRYLVKRTGEKVFLECVQDMDHENMFWYRQDPGLGLRLIYFSYDVKMKEKGDIPEGYSVSREKKERFSLILESASTNQTSMYLCAIRDSSYEQYFGPGTRLTVT.

CDR3 nucleotides: TGCGCCAGCAGCCCCGACTATTCTTCAGGCAATGAGCAGTTCTTC. Translating it yields CASSPDYSSGNEQFF. The chain carries TRBV5-1 and TRBJ2-1, with TRBD2 as a possible D gene (5 bases). Trimming removed 4 bases at V and 6 bases at J, with 17 bases between. Germline V gene lookup returns CDR1 SGHRS and CDR2 YFSETQ. The CDR3 consists of 15 residues.

The chain is built from TRBV6-5 and TRBJ2-5; 7 bases are shared with TRBD2. The end of the DNA fits TRBJ2-7 better, so the J call may be wrong. Per the germline V gene, CDR1 is MNHEY and CDR2 is SVGAGI. CDR3 size: 14 residues. The CDR3 nucleotides are TGTGCCAGCGGGCCGGGACTAACTCCTCTCGAGCAGTACTTC. Protein sequence: CASGPGLTPLEQYF.

The chain carries TRBV28 and TRBJ2-7; TRBD2 matches at 8 bases. This CDR3 region has 14 residues. Germline V lookup: CDR1 MDHEN, CDR2 SYDVKM. The ends lost 5 bases at V and 3 bases at J; junction bases unmatched: 6. The chain's CDR3 is CASSPGGAGYEQYF. The CDR3 DNA reads as TGTGCCAGCAGTCCCGGGGGGGCGGGCTACGAGCAGTACTTC.

Details on this clone: The germline gene is not matched at one end of the junction; a read error may be the cause. The J gene is TRBJ2-7, the V gene TRBV7-9; tentative D call: TRBD2 (7 bases). Germline V CDR1 and CDR2: SEHNR, FQNEAQ (reference sequence). The CDR3 length is 12 residues. CDR3 sequence: CASSLQAGAHLF. Written as DNA, the CDR3 is TGTGCCAGCAGCTTACAGGCGGGGGCCCACCTCTTC.

The chain recombines TRBV30 with TRBJ2-3; 10 bases match TRBD2. The J segment lost 10 bases and the V segment lost 0 bases, leaving 10 bases of the junction unmatched. Germline V gives CDR1 GTSNPN, CDR2 SVGIG (reference sequence). The CDR3 extends over 15 amino acids. This chain's CDR3 is CAWSVLAGDALAQYF. The CDR3 bases are TGTGCCTGGAGTGTCCTAGCGGGAGATGCCCTGGCGCAGTATTTT.

V and J are TRBV11-3 and TRBJ2-7; no clear D gene. CDR1 and CDR2 from the germline V gene are SGHNT and YENEEA. Deletions cut 3 bases from V and 2 bases from J, with 11 bases between. This CDR3 is built from 14 residues. The CDR3 protein is CASSLLYGPYEQYF. The CDR3 nucleotides read TGTGCCAGCAGCTTGTTATACGGGCCCTACGAGCAGTACTTC.

The chain combines TRBV7-9 with TRBJ1-3; no clear D. The CDR3 has 13 residues. Germline lookup yields CDR1 SEHNR and CDR2 FQNEAQ (reference sequence). The ends were cut back, 9 bases at V and 0 bases at J, with 9 bases in the middle. In DNA, the CDR3 is TGTGCCAGTCGCCCGAGCTCTGGAAACACCATATATTTT. Translation gives CASRPSSGNTIYF. Full variable domain (missing parts from reference TRBV7-9 and TRBJ1-3): DTGVSQNPRHKITKRGQNVTFRCDPISEHNRLYWYRQTLGQGPEFLTYFQNEAQLEKSRLLSDRFSAERPKGSFSTLEIQRTEQGDSAMYLCASRPSSGNTIYFGEGSWLTVV.